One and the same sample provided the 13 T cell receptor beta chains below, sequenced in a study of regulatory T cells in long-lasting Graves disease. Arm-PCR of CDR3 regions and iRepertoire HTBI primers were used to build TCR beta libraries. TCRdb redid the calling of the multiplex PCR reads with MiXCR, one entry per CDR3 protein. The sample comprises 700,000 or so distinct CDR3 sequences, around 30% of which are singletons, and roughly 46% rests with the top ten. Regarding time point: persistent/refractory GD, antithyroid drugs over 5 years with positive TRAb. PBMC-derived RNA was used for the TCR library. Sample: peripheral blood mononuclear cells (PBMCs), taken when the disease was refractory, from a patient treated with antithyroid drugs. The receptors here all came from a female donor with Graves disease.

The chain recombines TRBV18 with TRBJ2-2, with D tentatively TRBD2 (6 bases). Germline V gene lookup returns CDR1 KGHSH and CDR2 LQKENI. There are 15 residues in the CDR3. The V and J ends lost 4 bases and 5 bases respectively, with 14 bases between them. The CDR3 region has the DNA TGTGCCAGCTCACGGGCTTCAGGGAGGACCGGGGAGCTGTTTTTT. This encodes CASSRASGRTGELFF.

The CDR3 spells CASSLESGRNYGYTF. CDR3 sequence (DNA): TGCGCCAGCAGCTTGGAGTCAGGGAGGAACTATGGCTACACCTTC. The chain uses TRBV5-1 and TRBJ1-2, with a possible D match to TRBD1 (5 bases). The CDR3 covers 15 residues. The V gene's germline CDR1 is SGHRS and CDR2 YFSETQ. V was clipped by 0 bases and J by 2 bases, with 11 bases between them.

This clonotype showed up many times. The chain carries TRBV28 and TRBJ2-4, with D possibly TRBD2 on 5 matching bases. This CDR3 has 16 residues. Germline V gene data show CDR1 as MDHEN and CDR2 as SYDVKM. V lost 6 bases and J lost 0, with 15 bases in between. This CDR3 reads CASSSGERLAKNIQYF. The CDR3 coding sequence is TGTGCCAGCAGCTCAGGAGAGCGGCTAGCCAAAAACATTCAGTACTTC.

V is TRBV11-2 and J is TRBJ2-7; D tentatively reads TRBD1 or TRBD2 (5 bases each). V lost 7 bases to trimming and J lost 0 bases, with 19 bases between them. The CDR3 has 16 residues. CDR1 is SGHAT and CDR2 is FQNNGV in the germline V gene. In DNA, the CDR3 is TGTGCCAGCACCCATATCAGGGAGTTCCGCTCCTACGAGCAGTACTTC. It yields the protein CASTHIREFRSYEQYF. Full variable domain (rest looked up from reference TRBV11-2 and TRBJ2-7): EAGVAQSPRYKIIEKRQSVAFWCNPISGHATLYWYQQILGQGPKLLIQFQNNGVVDDSQLPKDRFSAERLKGVDSTLKIQPAKLEDSAVYLCASTHIREFRSYEQYFGPGTRLTVT.

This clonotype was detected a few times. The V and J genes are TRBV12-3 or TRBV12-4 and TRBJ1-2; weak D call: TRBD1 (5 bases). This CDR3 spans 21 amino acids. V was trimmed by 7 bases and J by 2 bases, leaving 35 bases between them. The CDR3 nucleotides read TGTGCCAGCACAAAACCCTTTTTGACCCAACTCCTCCGGGGCGGAAACTATGGCTACACCTTC. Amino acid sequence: CASTKPFLTQLLRGGNYGYTF.

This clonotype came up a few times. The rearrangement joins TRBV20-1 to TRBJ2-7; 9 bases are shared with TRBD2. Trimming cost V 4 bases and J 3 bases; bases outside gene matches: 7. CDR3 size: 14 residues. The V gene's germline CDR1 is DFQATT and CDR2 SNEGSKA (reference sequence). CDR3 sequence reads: CSAIRLAVRYEQYF. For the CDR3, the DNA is TGCAGTGCTATTAGACTAGCGGTGCGCTACGAGCAGTACTTC.

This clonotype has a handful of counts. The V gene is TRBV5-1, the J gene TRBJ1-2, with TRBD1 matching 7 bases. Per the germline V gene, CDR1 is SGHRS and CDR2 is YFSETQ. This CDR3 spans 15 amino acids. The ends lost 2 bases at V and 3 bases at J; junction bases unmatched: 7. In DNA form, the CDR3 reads TGCGCCAGCAGCTTTCGGGGGACAGTCGACTATGGCTACACCTTC. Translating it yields CASSFRGTVDYGYTF.

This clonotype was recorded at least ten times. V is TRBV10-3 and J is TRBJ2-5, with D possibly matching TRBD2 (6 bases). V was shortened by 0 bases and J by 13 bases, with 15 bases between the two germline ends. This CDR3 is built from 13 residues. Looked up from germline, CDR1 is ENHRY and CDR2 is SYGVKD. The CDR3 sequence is CAISESASDRWYF. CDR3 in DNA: TGTGCCATCAGTGAGTCGGCTAGCGATAGATGGTACTTC.

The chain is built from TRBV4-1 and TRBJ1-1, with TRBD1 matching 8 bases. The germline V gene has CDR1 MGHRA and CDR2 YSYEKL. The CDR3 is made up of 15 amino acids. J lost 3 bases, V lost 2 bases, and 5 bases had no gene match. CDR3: CASSQSLTGDTEAFF. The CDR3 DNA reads TGCGCCAGCAGCCAATCCCTGACAGGGGACACTGAAGCTTTCTTT.

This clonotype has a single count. This CDR3 reads CASSLLVAGGLDEQYF. Written as DNA, the CDR3 is TGTGCCAGCAGCTTACTGGTGGCGGGAGGGCTCGACGAGCAGTACTTC. The chain employs TRBV7-2 and TRBJ2-7; 9 bases line up with TRBD2. This CDR3 is 16 amino acids long. The germline V gene has CDR1 SGHTA and CDR2 FQGNSA. Trimming removed 2 bases from V and 5 bases from J; junction bases left unmatched: 10.

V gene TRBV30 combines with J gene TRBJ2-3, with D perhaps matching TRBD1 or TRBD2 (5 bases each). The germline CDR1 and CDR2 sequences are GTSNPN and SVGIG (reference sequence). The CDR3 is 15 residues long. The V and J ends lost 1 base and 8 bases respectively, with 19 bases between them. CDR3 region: CAWSGRETGPCTQYF. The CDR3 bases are TGTGCCTGGAGTGGCCGAGAGACGGGGCCGTGTACGCAGTATTTT. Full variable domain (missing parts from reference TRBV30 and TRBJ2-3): SQTIHQWPATLVQPVGSPLSLECTVEGTSNPNLYWYRQAAGRGLQLLFYSVGIGQISSEVPQNLSASRPQDRQFILSSKKLLLSDSGFYLCAWSGRETGPCTQYFGPGTRLTVL.

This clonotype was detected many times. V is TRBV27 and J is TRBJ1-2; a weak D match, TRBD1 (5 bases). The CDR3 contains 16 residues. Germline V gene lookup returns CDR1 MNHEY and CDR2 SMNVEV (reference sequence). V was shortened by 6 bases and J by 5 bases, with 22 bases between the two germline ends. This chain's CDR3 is CASRPDPRVPPYGYTF. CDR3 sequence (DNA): TGTGCCAGCAGACCAGACCCCAGGGTTCCCCCTTATGGCTACACCTTC.

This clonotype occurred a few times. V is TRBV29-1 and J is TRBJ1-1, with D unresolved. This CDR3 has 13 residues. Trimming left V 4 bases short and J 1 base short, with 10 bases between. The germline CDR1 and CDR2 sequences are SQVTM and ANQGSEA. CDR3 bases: TGCAGCGTTGTTAGGTCAACGAACACTGAAGCTTTCTTT. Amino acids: CSVVRSTNTEAFF.